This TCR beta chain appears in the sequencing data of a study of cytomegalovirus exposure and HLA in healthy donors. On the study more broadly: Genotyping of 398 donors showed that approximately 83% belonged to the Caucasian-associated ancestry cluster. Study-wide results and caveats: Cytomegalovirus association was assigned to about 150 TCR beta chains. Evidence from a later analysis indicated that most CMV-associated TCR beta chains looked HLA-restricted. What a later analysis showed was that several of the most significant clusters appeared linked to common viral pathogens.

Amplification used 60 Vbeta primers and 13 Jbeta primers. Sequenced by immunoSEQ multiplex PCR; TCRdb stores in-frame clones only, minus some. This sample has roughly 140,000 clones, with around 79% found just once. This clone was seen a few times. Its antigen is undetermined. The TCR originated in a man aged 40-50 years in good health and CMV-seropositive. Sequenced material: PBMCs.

CDR3 in amino acids: CASSYAQLTEAFF. The CDR3, as DNA: TGTGCCAGCAGTTACGCACAGCTCACTGAAGCTTTCTTT. V is TRBV6-6 and J is TRBJ1-1; no firm D call. Germline CDR1 MNHNY, CDR2 SVGAGI (reference sequence). Trimming removed 2 bases at V and 4 bases at J, with 8 bases between. CDR3 length: 13 amino acids.